The clone carrying this TCR beta chain showed up many times. Germline V lookup: CDR1 SGHNT, CDR2 YYREEE (reference sequence). Trimming left V 1 base short and J 0 bases short, with 6 bases between. CDR3 length equals 14 residues. For TCRbeta, the library was prepared with unique molecular identifiers. TCRdb re-analysed the PCR reads in MiXCR, keeping a single row per CDR3 protein. The table has more than 90,000 distinct CDR3 sequences, roughly 8.4% seen once. These data come from a study of T-cell reconstitution after alpha-beta-depleted transplantation in children. This rearrangement joins TRBV5-4 to TRBJ2-3, with TRBD2 as a possible D gene (5 bases). This receptor was identified in a human donor who donated a stem cell graft to a child with congenital amegakaryocytic thrombocytopenia. Source: PBMCs from the stem cell graft donor, taken from the stem cell graft. The DNA of the CDR3 is TGTGCCAGCAGCTTGAGGGAGAGCACAGATACGCAGTATTTT. Its protein is CASSLRESTDTQYF.